This is a list of T cell receptor beta chains from one sample in a study of shared clonotypes between healthy human individuals. Method: immunoSEQ multiplex PCR; TCRdb's copy keeps in-frame clones and lacks some. The table lists 950,000 to 1,100,000 clones, around 78% of them singletons, with under 0.8% in the top ten. The sample comprised memory CD4+ T cells from PBMCs. The receptors were sampled from a man between 18 and 29 years old in good health. Some clones in this sample may be carry-over from other donors' samples. Both conserved end residues are part of each CDR3. The order of the fields is J gene, clone size, D gene, V gene, CDR3 DNA, CDR3 protein. The D gene is left open where the match is weak. A clone size is listed for some rows: how often the clone was seen (once, few, many), or a class if it is expanded.

TRBJ2-3 | many | NA | TRBV7-2 | TGTGCCAGCAGTCGAGGACAGCCCACAGATACGCAGTATTTT | CASSRGQPTDTQYF
TRBJ2-6 | NA | NA | TRBV6-5 | TGTGCCAGCAGTTGGGGTATGGGGGCCGGGGCCAACGTCCTGACTTTC | CASSWGMGAGANVLTF
TRBJ1-4 | NA | TRBD1 | TRBV29-1 | TGCAGCGTTACAGGGGTGACTAATGAAAAACTGTTTTTT | CSVTGVTNEKLFF
TRBJ2-6 | NA | NA | TRBV18 | TGTGCCAGCTCACCAATAAGCCGCGGCTCTGGGGCCAACGTCCTGACTTTC | CASSPISRGSGANVLTF
TRBJ1-2 | NA | NA | TRBV25-1 | TGTGCCAGCAGGGAAGGGGGACGAGATGGCTACACCTTC | CASREGGRDGYTF
TRBJ2-7 | NA | NA | TRBV6-6 | TGTGCCAGCAGCCTTATCATGGCCTACGAGCAGTACTTC | CASSLIMAYEQYF
TRBJ1-5 | NA | NA | TRBV2 | TGTGCCAGCAGTGATGTCAGCCCAAGCAATCAGCCCCAGCATTTT | CASSDVSPSNQPQHF
TRBJ2-3 | NA | NA | TRBV5-4 | TGTGCCAGCAGCCGACAAGGCACAGATACGCAGTATTTT | CASSRQGTDTQYF
TRBJ1-1 | NA | NA | TRBV10-3 | TGTGCCATCAGACCGACGGTGGCGGGCACTGAAGCTTTCTTT | CAIRPTVAGTEAFF
TRBJ1-5 | NA | NA | TRBV6-1 | TGTGCCAGCAGTGAAGGGGGCGGCCGTCAGCCCCAGCATTTT | CASSEGGGRQPQHF
TRBJ2-1 | NA | NA | TRBV5-1 | TGCGCCAGCAGCGGGGGGAACTCCTACAATGAGCAGTTCTTC | CASSGGNSYNEQFF
TRBJ2-3 | NA | TRBD2 | TRBV9 | TGTGCCAGCAGCCCCACTAGCGGGAGGGCCGGGACAGATACGCAGTATTTT | CASSPTSGRAGTDTQYF
TRBJ1-1 | once | NA | TRBV7-9 | TGTGCCAGCAGCTTATCTCAAGGGACCACTGAAGCTTTCTTT | CASSLSQGTTEAFF
TRBJ2-6 | NA | NA | TRBV19 | TGTGCCAGTAGTATGCGTAGGACAGGGAGGGCTGGGGCCAACGTCCTGACTTTC | CASSMRRTGRAGANVLTF
TRBJ1-2 | NA | NA | TRBV29-1 | TGCAGCGTTGCCCAACCACCAGGGCTCTACGGCTACACCTTC | CSVAQPPGLYGYTF
TRBJ2-5 | NA | TRBD2 | TRBV7-8 | TGTGCCAGCTCGGAACTAGCGGGAGTCGAGACCCAGTACTTC | CASSELAGVETQYF
TRBJ1-2 | once | NA | TRBV7-3 | TGTGCCAGCAGCTCCCCGCGGGTCCATGGCTACACCTTC | CASSSPRVHGYTF
TRBJ2-2 | NA | TRBD1 | TRBV6-1 | TGTGCCAGCACATTGGACAGGGGGCTTGGGGAGCTGTTTTTT | CASTLDRGLGELFF
TRBJ2-7 | NA | NA | TRBV15 | TGTGCCACCAGCAGAGACCGACGCAACGAGCAGTACTTC | CATSRDRRNEQYF
TRBJ1-1 | NA | NA | TRBV5-1 | TGCGCCAGCAGCTTGGGGGGATTTAACACTGAAGCTTTCTTT | CASSLGGFNTEAFF
TRBJ2-3 | NA | NA | TRBV10-3 | TGTGCCATCAAAATTGCCCTCACAGATACGCAGTATTTT | CAIKIALTDTQYF
TRBJ2-7 | once | TRBD2 | TRBV5-6 | TGTGCCAGCAGCTTTTCGGGACTAGCGAGCGAGCAGTACTTC | CASSFSGLASEQYF
TRBJ2-7 | NA | NA | TRBV28 | TGTGCCAGCACCATAGGCGGGATTGGTGTTTACGAGCAGTACTTC | CASTIGGIGVYEQYF
TRBJ1-1 | once | NA | TRBV6-1 | TGTGCCAGCAGGGCGGACCTTAACACTGAAGCTTTCTTT | CASRADLNTEAFF
TRBJ1-3 | NA | TRBD1 | TRBV25-1 | TGTGCCAGCAGTGTATCGACAGGGGGCCATGCAAACACCATATATTTT | CASSVSTGGHANTIYF
TRBJ1-2 | NA | TRBD1 | TRBV19 | TGTGCCAGTAGTATCGGGACAGGGAACTATGGCTACACCTTC | CASSIGTGNYGYTF
TRBJ1-3 | NA | NA | TRBV28 | TGTGCCAGCAGTTCGTCCCGGTCTGGAAACACCATATATTTT | CASSSSRSGNTIYF
TRBJ2-7 | NA | NA | TRBV30 | TGTGCCTGGAGCGACCTGGGCTACACCTACGAGCAGTACTTC | CAWSDLGYTYEQYF
TRBJ2-7 | NA | TRBD1 | TRBV18 | TGTGCCAGCTCACTACGACAGGGGGCCTACGAGCAGTACTTC | CASSLRQGAYEQYF
TRBJ2-3 | NA | TRBD2 | TRBV2 | TGTGCCAGCAGTAGGGGACTAGCGGGACAGTATTTT | CASSRGLAGQYF
TRBJ2-7 | few | TRBD1 | TRBV7-2 | TGTGCCAGCAGCTTAGCGCAGGCAGGGGGCCCCACCCGCGAGCAGTACTTC | CASSLAQAGGPTREQYF
TRBJ2-1 | NA | NA | TRBV9 | TGTGCCAGCAGCGTCCGACTGGGGAATTACAATGAGCAGTTCTTC | CASSVRLGNYNEQFF
TRBJ2-7 | few | NA | TRBV28 | TGTGCCAGCAGTTCGACAGCCCTCTACGAGCAGTACTTC | CASSSTALYEQYF
TRBJ2-3 | NA | TRBD2 | TRBV5-1 | TGCGCCAGCAGCCTCTCCGGGACTAGCGGGAGGGCGACTATAGATACGCAGTATTTT | CASSLSGTSGRATIDTQYF
TRBJ2-3 | NA | NA | TRBV5-1 | TGCGCCAGCGGCGCCCAGAGCACAGATACGCAGTATTTT | CASGAQSTDTQYF
TRBJ1-4 | few | TRBD1 | TRBV7-8 | TGTGCCAGCAGCTCCAGTCGGACAGGGATAAAGGAAAAACTGTTTTTT | CASSSSRTGIKEKLFF
TRBJ2-5 | NA | TRBD2 | TRBV4-2 | TGTGCCAGCAGCCAGCCTGGGACTAGCGGGAGCGAGACCCAGTACTTC | CASSQPGTSGSETQYF
TRBJ2-1 | NA | TRBD2 | TRBV11-2 | TGTGCCAGCAGCTCCCCGGCTAGCGGGAACAATGAGCAGTTCTTC | CASSSPASGNNEQFF
TRBJ2-4 | once | TRBD1 | TRBV28 | TGTGCCAGCAGTTACGGGGACAGGGCCAAAAACATTCAGTACTTC | CASSYGDRAKNIQYF
TRBJ2-1 | once | TRBD2 | TRBV7-3 | TGTGCCAGCAGCTTCCGCGGGGGAGGGCCTTTGAATGAGCAGTTCTTC | CASSFRGGGPLNEQFF
TRBJ2-3 | NA | NA | TRBV7-3 | TGTGCCAGCAGCTTAATGACTTCGTGGGATACGCAGTATTTT | CASSLMTSWDTQYF
TRBJ2-5 | NA | NA | TRBV4-1 | TGCGCCAGCAGCCAAGTTGGTGGGACCCAGTACTTC | CASSQVGGTQYF
TRBJ2-7 | NA | TRBD1 | TRBV2 | TGTGCCAGCAGTCGCCCCGGGACAGGGACGGGCGAGCAGTACTTC | CASSRPGTGTGEQYF
TRBJ2-7 | NA | NA | TRBV5-8 | TGTGCCAGCAGCGGCCGCGACAGGTCCTACGAGCAGTACTTC | CASSGRDRSYEQYF
TRBJ2-1 | NA | NA | TRBV19 | TGTGCCAGTAGTATATCACGGGACCGGCAGTTCTTC | CASSISRDRQFF
TRBJ2-3 | NA | NA | TRBV15 | TGTGCCACCAGCAGCCCCAGCGGAAGCACAGATACGCAGTATTTT | CATSSPSGSTDTQYF
TRBJ2-7 | NA | TRBD2 | TRBV11-1 | TGTGCCAGCAGCTTAGAAGCGGGGAATACCTACGAGCAGTACTTC | CASSLEAGNTYEQYF
TRBJ2-2 | NA | NA | TRBV5-1 | TGCGCCAGCAAGCGACTAGGGGACACCGGGGAGCTGTTTTTT | CASKRLGDTGELFF
TRBJ2-3 | NA | NA | TRBV7-2 | TGTGCCAGCAGCATTGGGCCCTACACAGATACGCAGTATTTT | CASSIGPYTDTQYF
TRBJ2-7 | many | NA | TRBV13 | TGTGCCAGCAGCTTAGACAGGAACTACGAGCAGTACTTC | CASSLDRNYEQYF
TRBJ1-2 | NA | NA | TRBV6-5 | TGTGCCAGCAGAAAGGCATCGGGCCCCAGCTATGGCTACACCTTC | CASRKASGPSYGYTF